This T cell receptor (beta chain) was retrieved from a study of beta chain bispecific antibodies for T cell cancers. The overall study: Surviving healthy donor T cells from leukemia-line and bispecific antibody cocultures were TRBV-sequenced for family depletion. The leukemia lines expressed TRBV12-3 (Jurkat) and TRBV5-5 (HPB-ALL).

Trimming stripped 4 bases from V and 6 bases from J, with 13 bases between. The CDR3 is 13 amino acids. The germline CDR1 and CDR2 sequences are SQVTM and ANQGSEA. A single record per CDR3 protein comes from TCRdb applying MiXCR to the 5' RACE reads. The table lists about 17,000 distinct CDR3 sequences, roughly 2.1% of them singletons, with about 7% in the top ten. Study results and limitations: In these mixed samples, most targeted TRBV reads derived from the leukemia cell line.

Ten or more counts support this clonotype. Its antigen is as yet unknown. T cells were expanded from blood mononuclear cells for 2 to 4 days with anti-CD3 OKT3 or CD3/CD28 beads. Some 50,000 normal T cells were cocultured with some 50,000 target cells and bispecific antibody. This TCR was sampled from a human donor in good health. Some clones in this sample may be carry-over from other donors' samples. Sequencing was done on a sample of healthy donor T cells cultured with leukemia cells. The chain links TRBV29-1 to TRBJ2-1, with D maybe TRBD2 (6 bases). CDR3 in amino acids: CSVVEGNTNEQFF. The CDR3, as DNA: TGCAGCGTTGTGGAGGGGAACACCAATGAGCAGTTCTTC.